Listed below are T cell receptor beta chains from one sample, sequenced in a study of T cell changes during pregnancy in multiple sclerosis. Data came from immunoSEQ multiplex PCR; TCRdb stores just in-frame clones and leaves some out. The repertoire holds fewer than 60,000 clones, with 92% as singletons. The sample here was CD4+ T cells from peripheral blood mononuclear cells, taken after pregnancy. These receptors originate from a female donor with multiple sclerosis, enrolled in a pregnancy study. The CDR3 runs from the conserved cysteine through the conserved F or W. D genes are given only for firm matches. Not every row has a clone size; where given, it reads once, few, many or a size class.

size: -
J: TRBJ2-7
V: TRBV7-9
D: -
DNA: TGTGCCAGCAGCACGCCCCCGGGGTACGAGCAGTACTTC
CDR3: CASSTPPGYEQYF

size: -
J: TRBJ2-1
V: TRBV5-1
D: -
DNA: TGCGCCAGCAGCCTAATAGGGGGGGAAAACAATGAGCAGTTCTTC
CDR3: CASSLIGGENNEQFF

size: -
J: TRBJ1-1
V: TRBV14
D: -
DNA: TGTGCCAGCAGCCAAGTATCCAGGAAGAACACTGAAGCTTTCTTT
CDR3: CASSQVSRKNTEAFF

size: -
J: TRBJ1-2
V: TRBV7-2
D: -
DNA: TGTGCCAGCAGCCCCAACCTGGGGGGTTTTAACTATGGCTACACCTTC
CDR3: CASSPNLGGFNYGYTF

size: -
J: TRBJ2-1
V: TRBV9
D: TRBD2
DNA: TGTGCCAGCAGCGCCCAAAGCGGGGCATACAATGAGCAGTTCTTC
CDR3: CASSAQSGAYNEQFF

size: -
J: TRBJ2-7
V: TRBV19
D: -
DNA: TGTGCCAGTAGTGCCTTAGCGGACTACTACGAGCAGTACTTC
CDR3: CASSALADYYEQYF

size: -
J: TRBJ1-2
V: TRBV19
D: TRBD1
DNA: TGTGCCAGTAGTGTGACAGGGGGCGGCTACACCTTC
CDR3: CASSVTGGGYTF

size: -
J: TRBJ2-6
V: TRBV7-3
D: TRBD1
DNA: TGTGCCAGCAGCTTATCGGGACAGAATATGCGGTCCTTC
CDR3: CASSLSGQNMRSF

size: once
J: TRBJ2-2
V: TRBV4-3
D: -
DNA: TGCGCCAGCAGCCAAGATGTCAGCACCGGGGAGCTGTTTTTT
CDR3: CASSQDVSTGELFF

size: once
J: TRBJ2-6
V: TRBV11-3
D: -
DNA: TGTGCCAGCAGCACACGGGCCAACGTCCTGACTTTC
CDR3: CASSTRANVLTF